This TCR beta chain was captured in a study of blood T cell repertoires in COVID-19 (dated by TCRdb to 2020 to 2022). Context from the whole study: Samples from collaborators originated in the United States, Italy and Spain and spanned both the acute and convalescent phases of COVID-19. The prospective study material was composed of cDNA or gDNA derived from T cells, B-cell-depleted T cells, or PBMCs. Subjects who had been exposed to COVID-19, were actively infected with it, or had recovered from it provided the deeply sampled blood TCRbeta repertoires that made up the dataset. The repertoires were released in a freely available public database intended as a resource for research on the immune response to SARS-CoV-2. The samples were drawn from the first 160 participants of the ongoing ImmuneRACE study and from 1,254 subjects provided by 6 global collaborators. A de-identified subject ID, COVID-19 status, age in years and sex were almost always included in the sample metadata. HLA class I and class II types, where available, came from metadata supplied by the sample provider rather than from assay-based typing.

Beyond this particular receptor, the publication reports: Clinical and demographic metadata were provided uncurated, with the amount varying by source and participant.

With respect to this clone: The antigen this receptor binds is unknown. The record has no base qualities; no much larger clone is one base away.

Including cysteine and phenylalanine, the CDR3 has 13 amino acids. Just CDR3 DNA is preserved here, 39 bases in frame from base 1. The trim is 3 bases for V and 13 bases for J, with a gap of 16 bases between the germline ends. The immunoSEQ Assay, a bias-controlled multiplex PCR, was used to amplify TCRbeta CDR3 regions from genomic DNA. Regarding the original processing steps: Nucleated cell counts per sample were estimated from amplification of reference gene primers within the assay. Sequence reads were collapsed and filtered to measure the absolute abundance of every unique TCRbeta CDR3 rearrangement. For each sample, productive Simpson clonality was calculated as the square root of Simpson's diversity index over productive rearrangements. The clones in this table, taken by TCRdb from immuneACCESS, are in-frame only. Not every clone is retained; where verified, under half of the shortfall comes from an unresolved V gene, and the cause of the rest is unknown. V and J calls and clone size are copied from that table; D and trimming were computed from the DNA. This sample has some 230,000 clones in its table, and 70% to 90% of those were observed once. Around 3% of the sample is held by the ten biggest clonotypes.

A second Seattle source provided samples from volunteer blood donors who had recovered from COVID-19. The collaborating institutions used their own protocols to collect whole blood in K2EDTA tubes. Collaborator samples were shipped for TCRbeta analysis as frozen whole blood, isolated PBMCs, or DNA extracted from either sample type. In this chain, TRBV12-3 or TRBV12-4 is recombined with TRBJ2-1, with a weak D call of TRBD2 (5 bases match). The TCR comes from a man aged 50 to 60 who had recovered from COVID-19. Sequencing was carried out using peripheral blood. The CDR3 loop reads CASSLVIRDHQFF. The nucleotide sequence is given as TGTGCCAGCAGTTTGGTCATCCGGGATCATCAGTTCTTC.